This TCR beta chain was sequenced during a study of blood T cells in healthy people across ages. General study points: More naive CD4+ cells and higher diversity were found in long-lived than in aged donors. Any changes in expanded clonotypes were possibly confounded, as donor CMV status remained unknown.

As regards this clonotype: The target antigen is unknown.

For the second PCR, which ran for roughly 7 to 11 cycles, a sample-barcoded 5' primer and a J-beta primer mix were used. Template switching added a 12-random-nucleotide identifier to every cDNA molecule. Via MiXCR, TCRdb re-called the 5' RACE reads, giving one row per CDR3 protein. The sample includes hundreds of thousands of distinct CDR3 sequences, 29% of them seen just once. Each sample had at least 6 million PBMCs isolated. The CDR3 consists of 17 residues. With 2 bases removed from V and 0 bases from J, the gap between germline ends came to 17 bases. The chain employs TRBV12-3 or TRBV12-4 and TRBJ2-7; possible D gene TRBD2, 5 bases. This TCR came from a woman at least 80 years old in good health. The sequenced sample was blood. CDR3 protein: CASSLPQLAGSSYEQYF. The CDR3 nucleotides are TGTGCCAGCAGTTTACCTCAGCTAGCAGGTAGCTCCTACGAGCAGTACTTC.